This section outlines one T cell receptor beta chain sequence together with its context. The antigen is not known. The record originates from a study of cytomegalovirus exposure and HLA in healthy donors. Across the whole study: The approximately 670 first-cohort repertoires and the roughly 120 validation repertoires shared the same platform, a later analysis reported. Points from the study as a whole: The study recorded over 150 TCR beta chains that were cytomegalovirus-associated. The tendency of first-cohort TCR clusters to co-occur in the 110 or so validation repertoires emerged from a later analysis.

The donors were part of the validation cohort, which consisted of roughly 110 subjects and was separate from the first cohort of 666 subjects. Some clones are missing from TCRdb's copy, which holds only in-frame ones; the method was immunoSEQ multiplex PCR. The sample contains roughly 98,000 clones, 87% of which appear only once. The source of this sequence is a woman in her 30s in good health and CMV-seronegative. Material for sequencing was PBMCs.

The CDR3 loop reads CASSAPAGGYTF. The CDR3 nucleotides are TGCGCCAGCAGCGCCCCGGCGGGTGGCTACACCTTC. The chain uses TRBV5-1 and TRBJ1-2, with unresolved D. The germline V gene has CDR1 SGHRS and CDR2 YFSETQ. V shed 4 bases and J shed 7 bases, with 11 bases lying between them. The CDR3 sequence is 12 residues long.